Shown below are 24 T cell receptor beta chains from a single sample sequenced in a study of CD8+CD57+ T cells in acquired aplastic anemia. Profiling of TCR beta VDJ combinations and CDR3 sequences used genomic DNA as template. TCRdb processed the reads anew with MiXCR; each CDR3 protein has one entry. There are roughly 280,000 distinct CDR3 sequences in the sample; approximately 58% occur only once, and 1% to 1.5% lies in the top ten. It was patients with CD8+CD57+ cell expansion by flow cytometry who were chosen for sequencing. The sequenced material came from sorted CD4+, CD8+, or CD8+CD57+ T cells (not recorded which) from PBMCs. The receptors derive from a human donor with aplastic anemia.

Worth noting for this clonotype: The junction and the germline gene differ at one end; a read error may be behind it. This rearrangement joins TRBV10-3 to TRBJ1-6, with TRBD1 identical over 10 bases. Germline CDR1 ENHRY, CDR2 SYGVKD. This CDR3 comprises 12 residues. The chain's CDR3 is CASSQDRGPLHF. As DNA, the CDR3 is TGTGCCAGCAGTCAGGACAGGGGGCCCCTCCACTTT.

In this sample, this clonotype turned up a few times. V is TRBV2 and J is TRBJ2-7; 10 nucleotides agree with TRBD1. The CDR3 length is 13 residues. In germline, CDR1 is SNHLY, CDR2 FYNNEI. The ends lost 7 bases at V and 4 bases at J; junction bases unmatched: 4. CDR3: CASKRGQGYEQYF. The CDR3 DNA reads as TGTGCCAGCAAGAGGGGACAGGGGTACGAGCAGTACTTC.

The genes are TRBV19 and TRBJ2-3, with D unresolved. The CDR3 is 12 residues long. From germline, CDR1 is LNHDA and CDR2 SQIVND (reference sequence). Between the trimmed V and J ends, which lost 5 bases and 1 base, there was a span of 4 bases. CDR3 sequence: CASSRRTDTQYF. In nucleotides, the CDR3 is TGTGCCAGTAGTCGCCGCACAGATACGCAGTATTTT.

This chain connects TRBV12-3 or TRBV12-4 to TRBJ2-5; D possibly corresponds to TRBD2 (6 bases). The CDR3 has 13 residues. With 6 bases removed from V and 5 bases from J, the gap between germline ends came to 13 bases. The CDR3 region is CASSGLPRETQYF. The CDR3 nucleotides read TGTGCCAGCAGCGGACTACCCCGGGAGACCCAGTACTTC.

The table lists this clonotype with many counts. The V call is TRBV20-1, the J call TRBJ1-5, with TRBD1 identical over 9 bases. Looked up from germline, CDR1 is DFQATT and CDR2 is SNEGSKA (reference sequence). The CDR3 runs 16 residues. V was clipped by 2 bases and J by 4 bases; unmatched bases: 9. The CDR3, as DNA: TGCAGTGCTAGACGCTTCGTCGGGACAGGGAATCAGCCCCAGCATTTT. It translates to CSARRFVGTGNQPQHF.

This clonotype was observed a few times. This chain connects TRBV5-1 to TRBJ1-2, with D perhaps matching TRBD1 (5 bases). Per germline, CDR1 SGHRS and CDR2 YFSETQ. The length of the CDR3 is 12 residues. Trimming stripped 4 bases from V and 8 bases from J, with 12 bases between. CDR3 nucleotides: TGCGCCAGCAGCCGCTTAGGGGTCGGCTACACCTTC. It encodes CASSRLGVGYTF.

This clonotype was counted a few times. The genes are TRBV7-9 and TRBJ2-3, with TRBD1 matching 7 bases. From germline, CDR1 is SEHNR and CDR2 FQNEAQ (reference sequence). This CDR3 region has 14 residues. With V trimmed by 2 bases and J by 10 bases, 9 bases remained unmatched. The CDR3 loop reads CASSLLVLQGAQYF. CDR3 in DNA: TGTGCCAGCAGCTTACTCGTGTTGCAGGGGGCGCAGTATTTT.

This clonotype was counted between two and nine times. The chain uses TRBV10-2 and TRBJ2-7, with a possible D match to TRBD1 (6 bases). The CDR3 consists of 13 residues. Trimming removed 6 bases from V and 3 bases from J, with 12 bases in between. The V gene's germline CDR1 is WSHSY and CDR2 SAAADI. The CDR3: CASSRDIDYEQYF. In DNA, the CDR3 is TGCGCCAGCAGCCGGGACATAGACTACGAGCAGTACTTC.

This clonotype was detected a few times. The J gene is TRBJ2-2, the V gene TRBV18; no clear D. This CDR3 has 13 amino acids. The germline V gene has CDR1 KGHSH and CDR2 LQKENI. V gave up 3 bases and J gave up 3 bases, with 5 bases separating them. The CDR3 region has the DNA TGTGCCAGCTCACCTTACGACACCGGGGAGCTGTTTTTT. It codes for CASSPYDTGELFF. The full variable domain, its missing parts supplied by reference TRBV18 and TRBJ2-2, is NAGVMQNPRHLVRRRGQEARLRCSPMKGHSHVYWYRQLPEEGLKFMVYLQKENIIDESGMPKERFSAEFPKEGPSILRIQQVVRGDSAAYFCASSPYDTGELFFGEGSRLTVL.

The chain has TRBV10-3 and TRBJ2-2, with 13 positions matching TRBD2. The CDR3 is 14 residues long. J lost 9 bases, V lost 6 bases, and 4 bases had no gene match. CDR1 and CDR2 (germline): ENHRY, SYGVKD. The CDR3 protein is CAISPGTSGRELFF. The CDR3 nucleotides read TGTGCCATCAGCCCAGGGACTAGCGGGAGGGAGCTGTTTTTT.

The chain employs TRBV5-6 and TRBJ1-5; no clear D gene. The CDR3 is made up of 12 amino acids. From germline, CDR1 is SGHDT and CDR2 YYEEEE. V was shortened by 5 bases and J by 11 bases, with 14 bases between the two germline ends. Here the CDR3 reads CASSLVQETQHF. The CDR3 coding sequence is TGTGCCAGCAGTCTGGTACAAGAGACCCAGCATTTT.

V is TRBV20-1 and J is TRBJ2-3, with 7 bases aligning to TRBD2. V was clipped by 3 bases and J by 2 bases; unmatched bases: 8. This CDR3 is 15 amino acids long. Germline V gene data show CDR1 as DFQATT and CDR2 as SNEGSKA (reference sequence). The CDR3 nucleotides read TGCAGTGCTAGCAACCCTAGCGGCGACACAGATACGCAGTATTTT. It encodes CSASNPSGDTDTQYF.

Details on this clonotype: Since no conserved phenylalanine or tryptophan closes the CDR3, a read error is the likely cause. J is TRBJ2-1 and V is TRBV10-3; 13 bases are shared with TRBD2. Germline CDR1 is ENHRY and CDR2 is SYGVKD. The CDR3 is made up of 21 amino acids. V shed 11 bases and J 1 base; nucleotides not matched to a gene: 23. The chain's CDR3 is CAVSRQPPGLAGRPSYNEQFS. Here the CDR3 DNA reads TGTGCCGTCTCCCGCCAGCCTCCGGGACTAGCGGGACGACCATCCTACAATGAGCAGTTCTCC.

DNA of the CDR3: TGTGCCAGTAGCCAGTCGGGGGAAACGACTGAAGCTTTCTTT. It translates to CASSQSGETTEAFF. The chain joins TRBV19 to TRBJ1-1; weak D call: TRBD1 (5 bases). Germline loops: CDR1 LNHDA, CDR2 SQIVND (reference sequence). V was trimmed by 6 bases and J by 5 bases, leaving 16 bases between them. This CDR3 spans 14 amino acids. Supplemented by reference TRBV19 and TRBJ1-1, the full variable domain reads DGGITQSPKYLFRKEGQNVTLSCEQNLNHDAMYWYRQDPGQGLRLIYYSQIVNDFQKGDIAEGYSVSREKKESFPLTVTSAQKNPTAFYLCASSQSGETTEAFFGQGTRLTVV.

This clonotype was detected once. The chain recombines TRBV20-1 with TRBJ2-5; 9 bases are a match to TRBD2. The germline V gene encodes CDR1 DFQATT and CDR2 SNEGSKA (reference sequence). The CDR3 loop spans 12 amino acids. The V gene end was trimmed by 6 bases and the J gene end by 4 bases; junction bases not matched to a gene: 3. This CDR3 reads CSASTSGETQYF. The CDR3 region has the DNA TGCAGTGCGTCGACTAGCGGAGAGACCCAGTACTTC.

In this sample, this clonotype turned up many times. The chain uses TRBV5-8 and TRBJ1-1; perhaps TRBD1 as D (6 bases). CDR1 is SGHTS and CDR2 is YDEGEE in the germline V gene. V was pared by 4 bases and J by 1 base, with 11 bases between. This CDR3 is 14 amino acids long. CDR3 sequence reads: CASSQETGNTEAFF. DNA of the CDR3: TGTGCCAGCAGCCAAGAGACAGGGAACACTGAAGCTTTCTTT. Based on the CDR3 plus reference TRBV5-8 and TRBJ1-1, the full variable domain is EAGVTQSPTHLIKTRGQQATLRCSPISGHTSVYWYQQALGLGLQFLLWYDEGEERNRGNFPPRFSGRQFPNYSSELNVNALELEDSALYLCASSQETGNTEAFFGQGTRLTVV.

This clonotype has just one count. The chain carries TRBV12-5 and TRBJ1-2; 9 bases are shared with TRBD1. This CDR3 region has 16 residues. Per germline, CDR1 LGHNT and CDR2 FRNRAP. CDR3 coding DNA: TGTGCCAGCAGTTTATACGGGACAGGGAACCCCTATGGCTACACCTTC. This encodes CASSLYGTGNPYGYTF.

The chain uses TRBV7-2 and TRBJ2-3; no definite D call. Trimming took off 5 bases at V and 6 bases at J, with 12 bases between the two ends. CDR3 size: 13 residues. Germline V gene data show CDR1 as SGHTA and CDR2 as FQGNSA. This CDR3 reads CASSRAGGDTQYF. DNA for the CDR3: TGTGCCAGCAGCCGTGCCGGTGGGGATACGCAGTATTTT.

The genes are TRBV6-5 and TRBJ2-7; a possible D gene is TRBD2 (6 bases). With 5 bases removed from V and 3 bases from J, the gap between germline ends came to 11 bases. Germline CDR1 reads MNHEY; CDR2 reads SVGAGI. The CDR3 spans 13 residues. The CDR3 nucleotides are TGTGCCAGCAGTCCGGGGGAAGGCTACGAGCAGTACTTC. The encoded protein is CASSPGEGYEQYF.

This chain joins TRBV2 and TRBJ2-5; 10 positions match TRBD2. Looked up from germline, CDR1 is SNHLY and CDR2 is FYNNEI. V was clipped by 1 base and J by 9 bases; unmatched bases: 8. There are 15 residues in the CDR3. The CDR3 nucleotides read TGTGCCAGCAGTGAAGGGACTAGCGGTTCAGGGGCCCAGTACTTC. Protein: CASSEGTSGSGAQYF.

A word on this clonotype: The junction shows a germline mismatch at one end, possibly a read error. The genes are TRBV10-1 and TRBJ2-1, with TRBD2 matching 11 bases. Germline V gene sequence: CDR1 WNHNN, CDR2 SYGVQD (reference sequence). There are 16 residues in the CDR3. For the CDR3, the DNA is TGTGCCATCAGTGCTACTAGCGGGAGCTCCTACAATGAGCAGTTCTTC. It translates to CAISATSGSSYNEQFF.

The rearrangement joins TRBV4-3 to TRBJ2-5; D may be TRBD1 (5 bases). The germline V gene has CDR1 LGHNA and CDR2 YSLEER. The CDR3 has 16 residues. Trimming left V 3 bases short and J 5 bases short, with 19 bases between. For the CDR3, the DNA is TGCGCCAGCAGCCAGCTAAGGGGCCAGTATCGTGAGACCCAGTACTTC. This encodes CASSQLRGQYRETQYF.

V gene TRBV29-1 combines with J gene TRBJ1-6; D unclear. Germline V CDR1 and CDR2: SQVTM, ANQGSEA. V was pared by 1 base and J by 10 bases, with 14 bases between. The CDR3 totals 14 residues. The CDR3 protein is CSVEGSRARSPLHF. The CDR3 coding sequence is TGCAGCGTTGAAGGTTCCAGAGCACGGTCACCCCTCCACTTT.

CDR3 region: CASSHPEDEQYF. CDR3 coding DNA: TGTGCCAGCAGCCACCCAGAGGACGAGCAGTACTTC. The chain combines TRBV14 with TRBJ2-7; D unresolved. CDR1 is SGHDN and CDR2 is FVKESK in the germline V gene. The CDR3 has 12 amino acids. With 3 bases removed from V and 5 bases from J, the gap between germline ends came to 8 bases. The whole variable domain, remainder taken from reference TRBV14 and TRBJ2-7, is EAGVTQFPSHSVIEKGQTVTLRCDPISGHDNLYWYRRVMGKEIKFLLHFVKESKQDESGMPNNRFLAERTGGTYSTLKVQPAELEDSGVYFCASSHPEDEQYFGPGTRLTVT.